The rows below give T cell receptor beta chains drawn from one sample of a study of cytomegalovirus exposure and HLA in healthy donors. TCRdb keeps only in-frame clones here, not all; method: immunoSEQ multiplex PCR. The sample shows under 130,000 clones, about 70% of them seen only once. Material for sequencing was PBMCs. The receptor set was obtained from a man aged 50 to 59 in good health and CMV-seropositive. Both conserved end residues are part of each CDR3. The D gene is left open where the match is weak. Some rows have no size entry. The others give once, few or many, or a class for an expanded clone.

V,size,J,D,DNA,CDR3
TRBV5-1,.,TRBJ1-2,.,TGCGCCAGCAGCTTGGATCAGGCCTATGGCTACACCTTC,CASSLDQAYGYTF
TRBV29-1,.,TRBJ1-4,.,TGCAGCGGCCAGGGTTCTAATGAAAAACTGTTTTTT,CSGQGSNEKLFF
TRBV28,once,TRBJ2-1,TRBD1,TGTGCCAGCAGTTATCCGCCCTTCGGACAGGGGGCTATCCAAACCTCCTACAATGAGCAGTTCTTC,CASSYPPFGQGAIQTSYNEQFF
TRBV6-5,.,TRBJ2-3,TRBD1,TGTGCCAGCAAGGGGGCGCAAGGAGATACGCAGTATTTT,CASKGAQGDTQYF
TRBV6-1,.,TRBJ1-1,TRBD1,TGTGCCAGCATCGTCAACAGGGGGTCGGGCGAAGCTTTCTTT,CASIVNRGSGEAFF
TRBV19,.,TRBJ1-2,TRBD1,TGTGCCAGTAGTGTTTCCGGGACAGGGAGCGGTAACTATGGCTACACCTTC,CASSVSGTGSGNYGYTF
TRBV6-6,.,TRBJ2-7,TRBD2,TGTGCCAGCAGTTACTCAGGACTAGCGTTCTCCTACGAGCAGTACTTC,CASSYSGLAFSYEQYF
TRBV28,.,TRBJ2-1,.,TGTGCCAGCACAACAGGGGGGGGATACAATGAGCAGTTCTTC,CASTTGGGYNEQFF
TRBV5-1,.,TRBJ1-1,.,TGCGCCAGCAGCCTGGACGGCGGCACTGAAGCTTTCTTT,CASSLDGGTEAFF
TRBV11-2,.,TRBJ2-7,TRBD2,TGTGCCAGCAGCTTAGGGGGGAGGGCCGGGAGGGCCCACGAGCAGTACTTC,CASSLGGRAGRAHEQYF
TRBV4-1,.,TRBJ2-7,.,TGCGCCAGCAGCCAAGAAAGAGGGAGCACTTACGAGCAGTACTTC,CASSQERGSTYEQYF
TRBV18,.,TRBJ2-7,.,TGTGCCAGCTCACCAGGAGCCACCAGCTACGAGCAGTACTTC,CASSPGATSYEQYF
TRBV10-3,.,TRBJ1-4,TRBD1,TGTGCCATCAGACCCGGGACACAGGGGGTCAATGAAAAACTGTTTTTT,CAIRPGTQGVNEKLFF
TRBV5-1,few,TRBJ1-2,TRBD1,TGCGCCAGCAGCCCCACAGGGGGCTGGGTCGGCTACACCTTC,CASSPTGGWVGYTF
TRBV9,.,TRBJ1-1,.,TGTGCCAGCAGCGTAGGGCAGGGACTAACTGAAGCTTTCTTT,CASSVGQGLTEAFF
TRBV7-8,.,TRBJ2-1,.,TGTGCCAGCAGCTTAGACGGGTACTCCTACAATGAGCAGTTCTTC,CASSLDGYSYNEQFF
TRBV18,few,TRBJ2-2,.,TGTGCCAGCTCACCACTAACCCGGGACACCTTCACCGGGGAGCTGTTTTTT,CASSPLTRDTFTGELFF
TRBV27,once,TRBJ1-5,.,TGTGCCAGCAGACAAGGGGTGACAGAAAGCAATCAGCCCCAGCATTTT,CASRQGVTESNQPQHF
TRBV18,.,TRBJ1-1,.,TGTGCCAGCTCACCAAGGCAGACAGACCGAGCTTTCTTT,CASSPRQTDRAFF
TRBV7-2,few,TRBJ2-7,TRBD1,TGTGCCAGCAGCCTGGACAGGGTAGGTTCCTACGAGCAGTACTTC,CASSLDRVGSYEQYF
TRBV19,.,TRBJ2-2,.,TGTGCCAGTAGTATTCGACAGACCGGGGAGCTGTTTTTT,CASSIRQTGELFF
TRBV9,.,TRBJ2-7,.,TGTGCCAGCAGCCCCCGGGTCAGTACGGGGGAGCAGTACTTC,CASSPRVSTGEQYF
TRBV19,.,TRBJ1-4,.,TGTGCCAGTAGTCTCCCGTGGAGCGATAATGAAAAACTGTTTTTT,CASSLPWSDNEKLFF
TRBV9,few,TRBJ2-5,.,TGTGCCAGCAGCGTAGCGCCGGGGGAGACCCAGTACTTC,CASSVAPGETQYF
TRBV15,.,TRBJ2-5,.,TGTGCCACCAGAGGACGCTGGGAGGAGACCCAGTACTTC,CATRGRWEETQYF
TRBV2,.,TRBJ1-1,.,TGTGCCAGCAGCACGGACATGGCGGACACTGAAGCTTTCTTT,CASSTDMADTEAFF
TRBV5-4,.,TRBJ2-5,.,TGTGCCAGCAGCTTGCCTACCCAAGAGACCCAGTACTTC,CASSLPTQETQYF
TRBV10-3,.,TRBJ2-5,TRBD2,TGTGCCATCGGGGAGGGCGCCCAAGAGACCCAGTACTTC,CAIGEGAQETQYF
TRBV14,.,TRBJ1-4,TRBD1,TGTGCCAGCAGCCCGGGACAGCTTAATGAAAAACTGTTTTTT,CASSPGQLNEKLFF
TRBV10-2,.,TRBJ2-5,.,TGCGCCAGCAGTGAGATTTCCGGCCGGTCCCGACAGGTGGGAAAGACCCAGTACTTC,CASSEISGRSRQVGKTQYF
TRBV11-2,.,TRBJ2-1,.,TGTGCCAGCTCCCCGGGACTCCCTGACAATGAGCAGTTCTTC,CASSPGLPDNEQFF
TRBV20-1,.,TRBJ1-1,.,TGCAGTGCTAGAATCAGGGGCGAAGCTTTCTTT,CSARIRGEAFF
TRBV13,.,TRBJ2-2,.,TGTGCCAGCAGCTTACAAGGGGCCGGGGAGCTGTTTTTT,CASSLQGAGELFF
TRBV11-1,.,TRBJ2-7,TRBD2,TGTGCCAGCAGCTTAAATGCGGGAGGCTCCTACGAGCAGTACTTC,CASSLNAGGSYEQYF